These T cell receptor beta chains were read from a single sample in a study of blood T cell repertoires in COVID-19. Data came from immunoSEQ multiplex PCR; TCRdb stores just in-frame clones and leaves some out. The sample lists approximately 330,000 clones, 80% to 90% occurring once. Material: peripheral blood. The origin of the receptors is a young man with COVID-19, enrolled during active disease. Each CDR3 is given without its conserved first and last residue. Clone size appears in some rows only: once, few, many, or a class for an expanded clone.

J gene | clone size | V gene | CDR3 protein
TRBJ2-7 | few | TRBV6-1 | ASSDPADRDSYEQY
TRBJ2-3 | NA | TRBV7-3 | ASSFGRTSTDTQY
TRBJ1-5 | once | TRBV28 | ASSSPGTFNQPQH
TRBJ2-5 | NA | TRBV11-2 | ASSSFATDRKETQY
TRBJ1-1 | NA | TRBV2 | ASSDGQSNTEAF
TRBJ1-3 | NA | TRBV6-5 | ASIDRGSTGNTIY
TRBJ1-2 | NA | TRBV28 | ASAGRGPLNYGYT
TRBJ2-5 | NA | TRBV7-2 | ASSSSTGGETQY
TRBJ1-5 | NA | TRBV20-1 | SASGEGPNQPQH
TRBJ2-7 | NA | TRBV6-9 | ASSSGHPYEQY
TRBJ2-5 | NA | TRBV23-1 | ASSQSGTVKETQY
TRBJ2-3 | few | TRBV9 | ASSVGLSGGRTDTQY
TRBJ2-6 | NA | TRBV9 | ASSAGLAGSSSGANVLT
TRBJ2-3 | NA | TRBV3-1/TRBV3-2 | ASSHGAPSRDRGTDTQY
TRBJ1-2 | NA | TRBV25-1 | ASSPTGIGYT
TRBJ2-1 | NA | TRBV6-1 | ASSEPLEDEQF
TRBJ2-7 | NA | TRBV11-3 | ASSLRTGHTYEQY
TRBJ2-7 | NA | TRBV7-2 | ASSFAGGYEQY
TRBJ2-3 | NA | TRBV11-1 | ASSFSGTDTQY
TRBJ1-2 | NA | TRBV4-3 | ASSQDVAPNYGYT
TRBJ1-5 | NA | TRBV29-1 | SASRGNNQPQH
TRBJ2-3 | NA | TRBV7-6 | ASSWSGGVGDTQY
TRBJ2-7 | NA | TRBV10-3 | AIRLGTGVYEQY
TRBJ2-7 | NA | TRBV18 | ASSPGTGLYEQY
TRBJ1-6 | NA | TRBV3-1/TRBV3-2 | ASSQDPGQGNSPLH
TRBJ1-5 | once | TRBV28 | ASSTGGEFWQPQH
TRBJ1-3 | NA | TRBV9 | ASSAMTGSGNTIY
TRBJ2-1 | NA | TRBV6-6 | ASSYAGVYNEQF
TRBJ1-5 | NA | TRBV7-2 | ASSLGQGWAQH
TRBJ2-7 | NA | TRBV13 | ASSSSRDYFYEQY
TRBJ2-2 | NA | TRBV18 | ASSATGGNGELF
TRBJ1-2 | NA | TRBV4-3 | ASSQVRRQPPYGYT
TRBJ2-3 | NA | TRBV7-3 | ASSDMGQGARGTQY
TRBJ1-6 | NA | TRBV6-4 | ASSRVYNSPLH
TRBJ1-1 | NA | TRBV9 | ASSVVGQVGEAF
TRBJ2-2 | NA | TRBV2 | ASRVGTTVGELF
TRBJ2-1 | once | TRBV5-4 | ASSLFSSGGNYNEQF
TRBJ2-1 | NA | TRBV29-1 | SGGYNEQF
TRBJ2-1 | NA | TRBV7-3 | ASSPGGSNNEQF